This T cell receptor beta chain stems from a study of cytomegalovirus exposure and HLA in healthy donors. Study summary: Across 350 to 500 genotyped donors, more than 75% landed in the Caucasian-associated ancestry cluster. Regarding the study as a whole: A previous analysis found most TCR beta V segments productive roughly 90% or roughly 30% of the time. Another analysis was done later, and it associated around 17,000 TCR beta sequences with HLA alleles at 0.05 false discovery rate.

As to this clone: Its antigen is not known.

This CDR3 contains 14 residues. V was clipped by 0 bases and J by 2 bases, with 9 bases between them. Germline lookup yields CDR1 SQVTM and CDR2 ANQGSEA. With 60 Vbeta and 13 Jbeta primers, the PCR was carried out. Generated by immunoSEQ multiplex PCR, the TCRdb table keeps only in-frame clones and is missing some. The repertoire holds about 140,000 clones, with around 83% as singletons. This receptor was taken from a male donor in good health and CMV-seropositive. V and J are TRBV29-1 and TRBJ2-3, with D tentatively TRBD1 (6 bases). Sequencing was performed on PBMCs. The CDR3 is CSVEEGHATDTQYF. The DNA of the CDR3 is TGCAGCGTTGAAGAGGGACACGCCACAGATACGCAGTATTTT.